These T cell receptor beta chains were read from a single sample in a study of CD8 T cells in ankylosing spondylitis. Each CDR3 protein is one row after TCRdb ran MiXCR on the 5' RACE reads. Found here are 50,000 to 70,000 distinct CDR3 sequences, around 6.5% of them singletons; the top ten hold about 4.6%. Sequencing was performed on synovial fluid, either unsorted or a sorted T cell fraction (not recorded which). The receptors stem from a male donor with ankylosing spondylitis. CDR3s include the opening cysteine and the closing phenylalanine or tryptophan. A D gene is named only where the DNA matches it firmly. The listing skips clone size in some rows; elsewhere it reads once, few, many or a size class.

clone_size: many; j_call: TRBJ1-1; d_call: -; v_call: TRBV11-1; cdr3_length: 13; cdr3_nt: TGTGCCAGCAGCACAAATACGAACACTGAAGCTTTCTTT; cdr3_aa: CASSTNTNTEAFF
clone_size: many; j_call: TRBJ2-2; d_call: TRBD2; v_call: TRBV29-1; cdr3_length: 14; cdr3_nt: TGCAGCGTCCTAACTAGGGCGGGGGCCGGGGAGCTGTTTTTT; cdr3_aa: CSVLTRAGAGELFF
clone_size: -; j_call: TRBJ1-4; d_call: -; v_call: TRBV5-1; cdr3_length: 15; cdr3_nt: TGCGCCAGCAGCATCCAGGGGACTCTTGATGAAAAACTGTTTTTT; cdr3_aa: CASSIQGTLDEKLFF
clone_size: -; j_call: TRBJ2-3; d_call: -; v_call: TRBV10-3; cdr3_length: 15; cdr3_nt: TGTGCCATCAGTGTTGGGGGGCCGAGCACAGATACGCAGTATTTT; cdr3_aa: CAISVGGPSTDTQYF
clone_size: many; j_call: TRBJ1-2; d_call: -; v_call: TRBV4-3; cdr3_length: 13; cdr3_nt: TGCGCCAGCAGCCAAGTTGGTGGCTATGGCTACACCTTC; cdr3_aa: CASSQVGGYGYTF
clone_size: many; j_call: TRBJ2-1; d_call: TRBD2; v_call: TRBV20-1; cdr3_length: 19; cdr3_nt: TGCAGTGCTAGCCCCCCGGGACTAGCGGGAGCGATCTCCTACAATGAGCAGTTCTTC; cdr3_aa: CSASPPGLAGAISYNEQFF
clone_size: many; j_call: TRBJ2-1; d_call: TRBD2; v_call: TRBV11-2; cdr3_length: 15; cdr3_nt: TGTGCCAGCAGCCTGGGGAGGGCGGCCTACAATGAGCAGTTCTTC; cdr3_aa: CASSLGRAAYNEQFF
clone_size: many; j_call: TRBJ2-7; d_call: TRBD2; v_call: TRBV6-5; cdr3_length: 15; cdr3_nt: TGTGCCAGCAGTTACTCAGAGCGGGGTCCCTACGAGCAGTACTTC; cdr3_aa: CASSYSERGPYEQYF
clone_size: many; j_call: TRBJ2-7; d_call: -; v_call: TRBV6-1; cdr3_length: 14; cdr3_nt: TGTGCCAGCACCAGGACACTTAGCTCCTACGAGCAGTACTTC; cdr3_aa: CASTRTLSSYEQYF
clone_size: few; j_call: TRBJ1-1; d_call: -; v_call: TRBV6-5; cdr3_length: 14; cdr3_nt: TGTGCCAGCAGTTGGTCAGGGATGAACACTGAAGCTTTCTTT; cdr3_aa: CASSWSGMNTEAFF
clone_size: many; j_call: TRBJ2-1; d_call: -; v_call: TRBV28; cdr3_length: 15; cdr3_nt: TGTGCCAGCAGTTTAACAGGGCACTCGTACAATGAGCAGTTCTTC; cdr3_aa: CASSLTGHSYNEQFF
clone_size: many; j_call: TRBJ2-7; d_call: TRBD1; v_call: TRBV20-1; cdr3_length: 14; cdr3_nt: TGCAGTGCTGGAGTGGGACAGGGGTTCCACGAGCAGTACTTC; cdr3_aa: CSAGVGQGFHEQYF
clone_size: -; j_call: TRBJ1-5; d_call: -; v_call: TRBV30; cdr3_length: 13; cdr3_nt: TGTGCCTGGAGTGTATTAGGGGGTCAGCCCCAGCATTTT; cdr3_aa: CAWSVLGGQPQHF
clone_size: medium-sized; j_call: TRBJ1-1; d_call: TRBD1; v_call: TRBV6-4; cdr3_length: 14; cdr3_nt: TGTGCCAGCACCGAATCACAGGGGAGCACTGAAGCTTTCTTT; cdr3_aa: CASTESQGSTEAFF
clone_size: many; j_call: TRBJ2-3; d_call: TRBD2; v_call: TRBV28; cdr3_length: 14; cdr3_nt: TGTGCCAGCCGCCGGGGGGGACACACAGATACGCAGTATTTT; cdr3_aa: CASRRGGHTDTQYF
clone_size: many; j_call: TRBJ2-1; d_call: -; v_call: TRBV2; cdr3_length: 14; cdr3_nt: TGTGCCAGCAGTGTTCAGGGAAGGTACAATGAGCAGTTCTTC; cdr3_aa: CASSVQGRYNEQFF
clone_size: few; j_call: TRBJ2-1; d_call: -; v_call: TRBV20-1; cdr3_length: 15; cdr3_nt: TGCAGTGCTCTGGAGTCTGAGGGGACCTACAATGAGCAGTTCTTC; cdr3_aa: CSALESEGTYNEQFF
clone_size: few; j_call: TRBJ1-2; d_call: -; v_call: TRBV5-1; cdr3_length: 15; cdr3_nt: TGCGCCAGCAGCGGGGACCTGTCCTACAACTATGGCTACACCTTC; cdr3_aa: CASSGDLSYNYGYTF
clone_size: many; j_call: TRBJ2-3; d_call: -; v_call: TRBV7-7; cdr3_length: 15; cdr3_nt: TGTGCCAGCAGCCCCGAGGGGGGGAGCACCGATACGCAGTATTTT; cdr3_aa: CASSPEGGSTDTQYF
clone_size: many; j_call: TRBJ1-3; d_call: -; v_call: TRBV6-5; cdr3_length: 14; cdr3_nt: TGTGCCAGCAGTTTGGGCAACTCTGGAAACACCATATATTTT; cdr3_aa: CASSLGNSGNTIYF
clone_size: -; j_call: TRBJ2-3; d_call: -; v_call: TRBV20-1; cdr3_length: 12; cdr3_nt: TGCAGTGCTGTACCTAGCACAGATACGCAGTATTTT; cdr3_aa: CSAVPSTDTQYF
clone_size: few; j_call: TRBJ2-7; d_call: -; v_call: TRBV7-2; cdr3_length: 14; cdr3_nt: TGTGCCAGCAGCTTAGTGACAGAGCTCTACGAGCAGTACTTC; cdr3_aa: CASSLVTELYEQYF
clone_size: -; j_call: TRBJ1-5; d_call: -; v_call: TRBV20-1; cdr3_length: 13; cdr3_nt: TGCAGCCTCCCGGTTAGGGGCAATCAGCCCCAGCATTTT; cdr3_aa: CSLPVRGNQPQHF
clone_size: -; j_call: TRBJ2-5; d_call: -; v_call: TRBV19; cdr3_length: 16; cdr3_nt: TGTGCCAGTAGTATAGGGTGGGGCCAAACCAAAGGGGCCCAGTACTTC; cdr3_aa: CASSIGWGQTKGAQYF
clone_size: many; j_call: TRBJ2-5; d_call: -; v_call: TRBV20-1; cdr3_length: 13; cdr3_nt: TGCAGTGCTAGTAACTTGGGCGACGGGACCCAGTACTTC; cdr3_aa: CSASNLGDGTQYF
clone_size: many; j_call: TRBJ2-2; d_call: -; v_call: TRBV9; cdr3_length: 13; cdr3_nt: TGTGCCAGCACACTGGCTGGTACCGGGGAGCTGTTTTTT; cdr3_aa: CASTLAGTGELFF
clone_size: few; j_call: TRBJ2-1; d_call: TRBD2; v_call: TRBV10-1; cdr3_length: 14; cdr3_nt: TGCGCCAGCAGGCCTAGCGGCACCTACAATGAGCAGTTCTTC; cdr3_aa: CASRPSGTYNEQFF
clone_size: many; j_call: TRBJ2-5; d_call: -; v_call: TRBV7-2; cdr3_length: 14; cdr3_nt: TGTGCCAGCAGCTTAGAGTCTAGCGTAGAGACCCAGTACTTC; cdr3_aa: CASSLESSVETQYF
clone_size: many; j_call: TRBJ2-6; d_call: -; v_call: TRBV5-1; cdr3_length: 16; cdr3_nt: TGCGCCAGCAGCTTAGTCGGAGGGTACGGGGCCAACGTCCTGACTTTC; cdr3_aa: CASSLVGGYGANVLTF
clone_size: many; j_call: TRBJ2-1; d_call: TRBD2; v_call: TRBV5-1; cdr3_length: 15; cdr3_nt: TGCGCCAGCAGCCCCGATAGCGGGAGGTACAATGAGCAGTTCTTC; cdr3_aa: CASSPDSGRYNEQFF
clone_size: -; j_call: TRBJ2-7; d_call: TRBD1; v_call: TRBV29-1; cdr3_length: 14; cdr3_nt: TGCAGCGTTCCTGGGGCAGGGGGCTGGTACGAGCAGTACTTC; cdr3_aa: CSVPGAGGWYEQYF
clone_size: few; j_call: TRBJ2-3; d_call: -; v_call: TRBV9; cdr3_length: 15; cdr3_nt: TGTGCCAGCAGCGTAGTTGCCCTGAGCACAGATACGCAGTATTTT; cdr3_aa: CASSVVALSTDTQYF
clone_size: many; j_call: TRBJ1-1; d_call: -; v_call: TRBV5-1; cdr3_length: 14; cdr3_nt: TGCGCCAGCAGCATGGACAGCACTGACACTGAAGCTTTCTTT; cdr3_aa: CASSMDSTDTEAFF
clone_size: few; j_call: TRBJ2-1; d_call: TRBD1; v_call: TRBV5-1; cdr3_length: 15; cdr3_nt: TGCGCCAGCAGCTTGCAGACAGGGGGCTTCAATGAGCAGTTCTTC; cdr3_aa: CASSLQTGGFNEQFF
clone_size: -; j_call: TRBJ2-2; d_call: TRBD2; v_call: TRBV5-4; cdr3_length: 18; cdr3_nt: TGTGCCAGCAGCCCTCTGACTAGCGGGAGTGTGAACACCGGGGAGCTGTTTTTT; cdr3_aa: CASSPLTSGSVNTGELFF
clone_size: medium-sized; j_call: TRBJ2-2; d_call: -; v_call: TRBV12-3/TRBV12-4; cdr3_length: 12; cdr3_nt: TGTGCCAGCAGATTTAGCCCCGGGGAGCTGTTTTTT; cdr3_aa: CASRFSPGELFF
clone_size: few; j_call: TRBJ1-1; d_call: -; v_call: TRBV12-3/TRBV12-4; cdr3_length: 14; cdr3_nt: TGTGCCAGCACCTACACAGGTGCGAACACTGAAGCTTTCTTT; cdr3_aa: CASTYTGANTEAFF
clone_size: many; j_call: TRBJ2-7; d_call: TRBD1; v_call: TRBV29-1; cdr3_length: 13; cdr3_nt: TGCAGCGTTGCAGGACAGGGCCGCTACGAGCAGTACTTC; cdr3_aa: CSVAGQGRYEQYF
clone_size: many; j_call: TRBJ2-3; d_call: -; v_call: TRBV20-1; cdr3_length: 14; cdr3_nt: TGCAGTGCTCCCCCCCCCGTAGGAACAGATACGCAGTATTTT; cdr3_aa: CSAPPPVGTDTQYF
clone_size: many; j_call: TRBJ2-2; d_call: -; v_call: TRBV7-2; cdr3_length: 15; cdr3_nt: TGTGCCAGCAGCCCTTCGGGGCGGGCTACCGGGGAGCTGTTTTTT; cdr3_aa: CASSPSGRATGELFF
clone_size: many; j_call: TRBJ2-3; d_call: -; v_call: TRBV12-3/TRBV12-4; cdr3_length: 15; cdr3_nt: TGTGCCAGCAGTTTATCGACAGGTTCCACAGATACGCAGTATTTT; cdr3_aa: CASSLSTGSTDTQYF
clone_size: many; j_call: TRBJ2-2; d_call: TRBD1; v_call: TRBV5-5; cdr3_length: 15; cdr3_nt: TGTGCCAGCAGCGGACAGGGGGTGAACACCGGGGAGCTGTTTTTT; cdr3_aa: CASSGQGVNTGELFF
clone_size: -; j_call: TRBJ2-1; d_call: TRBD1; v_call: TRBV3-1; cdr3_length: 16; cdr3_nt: TGTGCCAGCAGCCGCGCGACAGGGGGAGTGTACAATGAGCAGTTCTTC; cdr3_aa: CASSRATGGVYNEQFF
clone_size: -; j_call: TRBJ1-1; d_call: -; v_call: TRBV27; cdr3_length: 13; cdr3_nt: TGTGCCAGCAGCCGGACAGTGAACACTGAAGCTTTCTTT; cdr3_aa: CASSRTVNTEAFF
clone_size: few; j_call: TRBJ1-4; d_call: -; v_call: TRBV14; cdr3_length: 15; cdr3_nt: TGTGCCAGCAGCCAAGTCAGGGGATCTGATGAAAAACTGTTTTTT; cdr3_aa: CASSQVRGSDEKLFF
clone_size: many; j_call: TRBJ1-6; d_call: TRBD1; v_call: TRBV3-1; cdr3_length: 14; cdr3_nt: TGTGCCAGCAGCGGGAACAGGGGATACTCACCCCTCCACTTT; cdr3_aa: CASSGNRGYSPLHF
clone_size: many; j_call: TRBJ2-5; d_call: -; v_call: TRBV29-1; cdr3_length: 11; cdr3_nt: TGCAGCGTTGAGACGGGGGAGACCCAGTACTTC; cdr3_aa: CSVETGETQYF
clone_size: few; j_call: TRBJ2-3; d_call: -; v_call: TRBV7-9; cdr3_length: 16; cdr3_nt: TGTGCCAGCAGCTTAGTTATGGGAGGTCAGGGAGATACGCAGTATTTT; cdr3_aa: CASSLVMGGQGDTQYF
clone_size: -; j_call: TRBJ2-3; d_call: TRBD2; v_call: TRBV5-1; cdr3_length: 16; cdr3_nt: TGCGCCAGCAGCCCACCTAGCGGGATAAGCACAGATACGCAGTATTTT; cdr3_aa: CASSPPSGISTDTQYF
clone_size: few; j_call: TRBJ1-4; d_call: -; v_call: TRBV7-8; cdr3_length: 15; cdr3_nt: TGTGCCAGCAGCTTAATTGGGGGTAGTAATGAAAAACTGTTTTTT; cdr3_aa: CASSLIGGSNEKLFF
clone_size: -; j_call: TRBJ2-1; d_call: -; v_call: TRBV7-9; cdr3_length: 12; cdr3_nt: TGTGCCAGCAGCCCGAACTGGGATGAGCAGTTCTTC; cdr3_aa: CASSPNWDEQFF
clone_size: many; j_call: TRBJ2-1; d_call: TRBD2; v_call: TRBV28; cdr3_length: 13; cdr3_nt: TGTGCCAGCACGAGCGGGGGGTGGAATGAGCAGTTCTTC; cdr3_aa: CASTSGGWNEQFF
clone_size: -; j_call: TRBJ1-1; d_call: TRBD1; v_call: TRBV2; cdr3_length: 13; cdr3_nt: TGTGCCAGCAGACGACAGGGTGGGACTGAAGCTTTCTTT; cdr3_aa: CASRRQGGTEAFF
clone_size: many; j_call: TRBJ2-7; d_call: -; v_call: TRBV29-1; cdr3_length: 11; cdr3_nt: TGCAGCGTACTTAGCGTTCCCGAGCAGTACTTC; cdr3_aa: CSVLSVPEQYF
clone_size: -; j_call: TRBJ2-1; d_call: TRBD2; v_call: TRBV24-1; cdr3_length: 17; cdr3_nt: TGTGCCACCAGTGATACAAGTAGCGGGTGTCCGTTCGGGGAGCAGTTCTTC; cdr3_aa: CATSDTSSGCPFGEQFF